The present TCR beta chain was sequenced within a study of tumor-infiltrating lymphocytes in primary liver carcinoma (TCRdb year 2017). For context, the study as a whole: Between late 2015 and March 2016, about five patients in China with histopathologically diagnosed primary liver carcinoma had their tumors surgically resected. Hepatocellular carcinoma (four) or combined HCC and intrahepatic cholangiocarcinoma (one) was present in the five patients, who were three men and two women aged 30 to 69 years. The five patients had tumors of stage T1-T3 N0M0, with maximum diameters ranging from roughly 4.2 to 10 cm. Roughly 3.65 to 7.13 million productive TCRbeta reads were obtained per sample, and no significant difference in read depth was found between tissue types. Across five regions of each liver tumor, along with adjacent normal tissue and blood, the study brought together TCRbeta repertoire sequencing, expression microarrays and whole-exome sequencing. TCRbeta repertoire sequencing covered 35 or so specimens from 5 patients: some 25 tumor regions, 5 adjacent noncancerous liver tissues and 5 peripheral blood samples. Reproducibility between technical replicate repertoires was high, with correlation coefficients above 0.95 and mean shared-clone rates roughly 0.87.

A note on this clonotype: No cognate antigen has been identified for it. Germline and junction disagree at one end, which may indicate a read error.

Blood RNA was extracted from unsorted whole blood with TRIzol reagent; germline DNA came from the DNeasy Blood & Tissue kit. Chronic HBV infection was present in the patients, and the patients were treatment-naive at sampling. Before surgery, 3.5 to 4 milliliters of peripheral blood were drawn into K2EDTA tubes. What the authors observed across the whole study: Compared with blood, tumors had a significantly larger share of the repertoire taken up by the top 250 clones (p = 0.039). Bulk unsorted samples precluded comparing CD4+ and CD8+ T cell repertoires. Only a few patients were included in the study, and the authors note that the findings should be validated in a larger study. Only the TCR beta chain was sequenced, so true repertoire diversity is likely underestimated because unpaired alpha chains were not captured. Repertoire overlap was found to be higher between tumor regions (mean about 35%) than between tumor-adjacent (around 17%) or tumor-blood (roughly 15%) pairs, consistent with antigen-driven expansion.

Sequences MNHNS (CDR1) and SASEGT (CDR2) are obtained from the germline V gene. The cysteine opens and the phenylalanine closes a CDR3 of 15 amino acids. CDR3 DNA is the only sequence kept; it has 45 bases, read in frame from the first base. A constant-region primer and ProtoScript II reverse transcriptase were used to reverse-transcribe TCRbeta-specific cDNA from around 530 ng total RNA. Three nested multiplex PCR rounds, following a slightly modified ARM-PCR procedure, were used to build the TCRbeta libraries. Each of the first two PCR rounds ran for around 11 cycles using multiplex TRBV1-TRBV30 forward primers together with a Cbeta reverse primer. Sample barcodes and Illumina adapters were attached in a final 25-cycle PCR using Deep VentR polymerase. Before sequencing, amplicons of 200-500 bp were purified from gel using a QIAquick gel extraction kit. An Illumina HiSeq 2500 was used to sequence the TCRbeta amplicons with 250-bp paired-end reads. Processing in the source paper ran as follows. To recover full CDR3 sequences, reads were quality-trimmed using Trimmomatic v0.33 and paired reads were then merged using FLASH v1.2.11. V, D and J germline segments were assigned to the rearranged TCRbeta sequences using MiGEC v1.2.1b. Clonotype statistics, along with Shannon-Wiener diversity indices, were calculated using VDJtools v1.0.0. To cut down on sampling bias, every analysis after diversity analysis relied on just the 250 most abundant clonotypes from each sample. The raw public reads went through TCRdb reprocessing: fastp at Q25, MiXCR clone calling, in-frame beta chains kept. Rows are unified per CDR3 protein, each entry keeping the most common DNA and genes. The V and J calls shown here were made by TCRdb, not taken from the authors' results. The sample data list some 320,000 distinct CDR3 sequences, and 50% to 70% of these were observed just once. The ten biggest clones cover 9% to 10% of the sample.

This clonotype was sampled from a man aged 40-55 years with primary liver carcinoma and hepatitis B virus infection. Recombination connected TRBV6-1 to TRBJ2-3; 7 junctional bases match TRBD2. Material: peripheral blood. The CDR3 in this case is CTSSSMGGSADTQYF. The DNA sequence is given as TGTACCAGCAGCTCCATGGGAGGGAGCGCAGATACGCAGTATTTT.